The next 10 T cell receptor beta chains were all read from a single sample in a study of beta chain features in type 1 diabetes. Every isolated RNA sample was fully reverse transcribed, so sequencing captured expressed TCRB transcripts. Repertoires were generated with immunoSEQ multiplex PCR, while TCRdb's copy carries only in-frame clones and drops some. This table has 970,000 or so clones, roughly 17% appearing once. The sample taken for sequencing was naive CD4+ T cells from blood. The receptors shown here come from a woman in her late teens or twenties in good health.

This chain uses TRBV19 with TRBJ2-1, with 16 bases matching TRBD2. Germline V gene sequence: CDR1 LNHDA, CDR2 SQIVND (reference sequence). V lost 3 bases and J lost 2; bases outside the gene matches: 10. This CDR3 spans 20 amino acids. The CDR3 nucleotides are TGTGCCAGTAGTATCTGGGGACTAGCGGGAGGGCCATATGCCTACAATGAGCAGTTCTTC. It is translated as CASSIWGLAGGPYAYNEQFF.

The genes are TRBV12-5 and TRBJ2-5, with TRBD1 as a possible D gene (5 bases). This CDR3 spans 13 amino acids. Germline V gene sequence: CDR1 LGHNT, CDR2 FRNRAP. With 6 bases removed from V and 4 bases from J, the gap between germline ends came to 12 bases. CDR3 sequence (DNA): TGTGCTAGTGGCAAAGGACAAGGAGAGACCCAGTACTTC. Protein sequence: CASGKGQGETQYF.

The genes are TRBV21-1 and TRBJ2-1; TRBD1 reflects the table's D call only, with no check against the DNA. TRBV21-1 is a recognized pseudogene. The CDR3 is made up of 14 amino acids. The CDR3 nucleotides are TGTGCCAGCAGCAAGTACAGGGCTGTCAATGAGCAGTTCTTC. It is translated as CASSKYRAVNEQFF.

The chain joins TRBV2 to TRBJ1-2; D is possibly TRBD1 (6 bases). V lost 3 bases to trimming and J lost 4 bases, with 15 bases between them. Germline CDR1 and CDR2: SNHLY and FYNNEI. The CDR3 has 15 residues. CDR3 in DNA: TGTGCCAGCAGTGAGAAGGGGGTAAAGGGCTATGGCTACACCTTC. This encodes CASSEKGVKGYGYTF.

As concerns this clone: Within the sample, other DNA sequences also encode this same CDR3. V is TRBV7-2 and J is TRBJ1-5; D is ambiguous. Germline CDR1 SGHTA, CDR2 FQGNSA. There are 12 residues in the CDR3. Trimming pared 1 base from V and 6 bases from J, leaving 4 bases between. The CDR3 nucleotides read TGTGCCAGCAGCTTAGTCAGTCAGCCCCAGCATTTT. It specifies CASSLVSQPQHF.

V and J are TRBV27 and TRBJ2-1; D gene uncertain. The V end was cut by 2 bases, the J end by 9 bases, with 2 bases between. CDR3 size: 10 residues. Germline V gene lookup returns CDR1 MNHEY and CDR2 SMNVEV (reference sequence). This chain's CDR3 is CASSLREQFF. The CDR3 nucleotides read TGTGCCAGCAGTTTACGTGAGCAGTTCTTC.

In this sample, this clone turned up a few times. The chain is built from TRBV5-1 and TRBJ2-5; 7 bases align to TRBD2. The germline V gene has CDR1 SGHRS and CDR2 YFSETQ. With V trimmed by 2 bases and J by 3 bases, 4 bases remained unmatched. The CDR3 has 14 residues. The CDR3 sequence: CASSFSLAEETQYF. The CDR3 coding sequence is TGCGCCAGCAGCTTTTCCCTAGCGGAAGAGACCCAGTACTTC.

This rearrangement joins TRBV7-8 to TRBJ2-1; 11 nucleotides agree with TRBD2. Germline V gene lookup returns CDR1 SGHVS and CDR2 FQNEAQ. The CDR3 sequence is 17 residues long. Trimming at V came to 2 bases and at J to 0 bases, leaving 3 bases not matched to a gene. As DNA, the CDR3 is TGTGCCAGCAGCTTAACTAGCGGGAGTTACTCCTACAATGAGCAGTTCTTC. Translation: CASSLTSGSYSYNEQFF.

The table lists this clone with a few counts. The chain couples TRBV18 to TRBJ2-3; 9 nucleotides match TRBD1. Germline CDR1 reads KGHSH; CDR2 reads LQKENI. V dropped 3 bases and J dropped 0; count of bases not matched to a gene: 4. This CDR3 is built from 16 residues. In DNA, the CDR3 is TGTGCCAGCTCACCGAGGACAGGGGCGAGCACAGATACGCAGTATTTT. It is translated as CASSPRTGASTDTQYF.

This chain connects TRBV11-2 to TRBJ2-3; 11 positions match TRBD1. CDR1 is SGHAT and CDR2 is FQNNGV in the germline V gene. The CDR3 spans 15 residues. V lost 1 base and J lost 4; bases outside the gene matches: 1. The CDR3 DNA follows: TGTGCCAGCAGCTTAGGGGACAGGGGGGCAGATACGCAGTATTTT. Translating gives CASSLGDRGADTQYF. The full variable domain, with the rest looked up from reference TRBV11-2 and TRBJ2-3, is EAGVAQSPRYKIIEKRQSVAFWCNPISGHATLYWYQQILGQGPKLLIQFQNNGVVDDSQLPKDRFSAERLKGVDSTLKIQPAKLEDSAVYLCASSLGDRGADTQYFGPGTRLTVL.